This T cell receptor beta chain appears in the sequencing data of a study of T cells expressing NK-cell markers (TCRdb year 2020). For context, the study as a whole: In sorted CD3+CD56+NKG2C+, CD3+CD56+NKG2C- and CD3+CD56-NKG2C+ T-cell subsets from about eight donors, TCR beta-chain repertoires were profiled. Among the eight sequenced donors, seven were HCMV-seropositive and one was HCMV-seronegative. The eight sequenced donors were randomly selected healthy volunteers, three men and five women. Sequencing of the libraries produced 2 x 150 bp reads on Illumina HiSeq 2000/2500, MiSeq or NextSeq. What the research found in general, with its limitations: For five or six donors, the dominant CD3+CD56+NKG2C+ clonotypes were among the top 10 CD8+ clonotypes and accounted for 1.0-7.0% of CD8+ T cells. Those dominant clonotypes were again the most abundant among CD3+CD56-NKG2C+ cells in a handful of donors, at about 28.3-60.1%. Whether the expanded NKG2C-expressing T cell clones were specific for HCMV antigens was left unclear.

As encoded in the germline V gene (reference sequence), CDR1 is MNHEY while CDR2 is SMNVEV. There are 15 amino acids in the CDR3, from cysteine to phenylalanine inclusive. Only the protein sequence is given. As to this clonotype: Its antigen remains undetermined.

To determine HCMV serostatus, a commercial ELISA kit was used to detect HCMV-specific IgG in serum. Ficoll density gradient centrifugation was used to isolate peripheral blood mononuclear cells from blood. The reads were generated on an Illumina HiSeq 2000. 5'RACE template switching, by which a universal primer site and unique molecular identifiers were added, was used to make TCR beta cDNA libraries. cDNA synthesis was primed from the TCR beta constant segment and was followed by two successive PCR amplification steps. The original methods were these. MIGEC handled demultiplexing of the reads and grouping by UMI, while MiTCR was used to assemble and quantify clonotypes. To exclude erroneous sequences, any TCR cDNA sequence not supported by at least two reads was discarded. The tcR package was used for downstream repertoire analysis, and clonotypes were matched between fractions using CDR3 nucleotide sequence together with V segment. Antigen specificity was annotated against VDJdb with VDJmatch, allowing one amino acid substitution in CDR3. Following reprocessing of the reads by TCRdb, the data hold one row per CDR3 protein sequence and no DNA is available. V and J calls and clone size were set by TCRdb, not the authors. The sample has a few hundred thousand distinct CDR3 sequences on record. The ten largest make up about 3.6% of the sample.

This TCR came from a man in his late teens or twenties in good health. Donor details come from another sample of the same person, matched by shared clones. The sequencing sample was made of blood T cells: a sorted CD56 or NKG2C T cell subset, CD4+ or CD8+ T cells, or bulk PBMC T cells (not recorded which). The V and J segments used are TRBV27 and TRBJ2-3; absent DNA, TCRdb's TRBD2 call cannot be checked. The CDR3 is CASRKKLAGRDTQYF.